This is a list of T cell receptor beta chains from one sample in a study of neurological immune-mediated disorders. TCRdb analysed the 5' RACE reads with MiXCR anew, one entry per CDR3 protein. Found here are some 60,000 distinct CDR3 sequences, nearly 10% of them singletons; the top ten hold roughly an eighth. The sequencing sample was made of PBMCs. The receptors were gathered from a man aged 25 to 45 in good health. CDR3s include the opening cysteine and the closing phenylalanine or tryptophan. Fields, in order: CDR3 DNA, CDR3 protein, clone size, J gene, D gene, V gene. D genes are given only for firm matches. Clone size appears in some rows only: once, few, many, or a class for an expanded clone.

TGTGCCAGCAGTGAAATCCGGGCCACCCAAGAGACCCAGTACTTC CASSEIRATQETQYF many TRBJ2-5 NA TRBV2
TGTGCCAGCATTACAGGGGGCTCTGATACGCAGTATTTT CASITGGSDTQYF many TRBJ2-3 TRBD1 TRBV28
TGTGCCAGCAGTTTAGGTCTGAGAGTGGGGGAGCTGTTTTTT CASSLGLRVGELFF many TRBJ2-2 NA TRBV12-3/TRBV12-4
TGCGCCAGTAGCCAAGTTGGGACAGTAGTCTACGAGCATTACTTC CASSQVGTVVYEHYF NA TRBJ2-7 TRBD1 TRBV4-1
TGCGCCAGCAGCCAACTAGGGGTCACAGATACGCAGTATTTT CASSQLGVTDTQYF many TRBJ2-3 NA TRBV5-1
TGCGCCAGCAGCCAAGGACAGTATTACGAGCAGTACTTC CASSQGQYYEQYF many TRBJ2-7 NA TRBV4-1
TGTGCCAGCAGGGGTCTTAAAGACAGGGGGCTAAGGCAGTACTTC CASRGLKDRGLRQYF many TRBJ2-7 TRBD1 TRBV27
TGCGCCAGCAGCACGACAGTAGAAGAGACCCAGTACTTC CASSTTVEETQYF many TRBJ2-5 NA TRBV5-1
TGTGCCAGCAGCCAAGATGCGCGGAAAGTCCTCGAGGAGACCCAGTACTTC CASSQDARKVLEETQYF many TRBJ2-5 NA TRBV3-1
TGCAGCGTCCCGGGACAGGGTGATACCGGGGAGCTGTTTTTT CSVPGQGDTGELFF many TRBJ2-2 TRBD1 TRBV29-1
TGCGCCAGCAGCTTGGCTGGACAGGGTTTGTATACTGAAGCTTTCTTT CASSLAGQGLYTEAFF NA TRBJ1-1 TRBD1 TRBV7-6
TGTGCCAGCAGCTTAGAAGGGTTCCTTCCTGGCTACACCTTC CASSLEGFLPGYTF many TRBJ1-2 NA TRBV7-9
TGTGCCAGCAGCTTAGCCGGGACTAGCGGGAGTTGGGCCTACAATGAGCAGTTCTTC CASSLAGTSGSWAYNEQFF many TRBJ2-1 TRBD2 TRBV7-9
TGCAGCGCCCGGACAGATCAAGAGACCCAGTACTTC CSARTDQETQYF many TRBJ2-5 NA TRBV29-1
TGTGCCAGCAGCTTTGTCAGCACAGATACGCAGTATTTT CASSFVSTDTQYF many TRBJ2-3 NA TRBV7-9
TGCGCCAGCAGCTTGGCCGGGACAGCGAGCTCCTACAATGAGCAGTTCTTC CASSLAGTASSYNEQFF many TRBJ2-1 TRBD1 TRBV5-1
TGCAGTGCTCCGACACAAACCATATCTGAAGCTTTCTTT CSAPTQTISEAFF NA TRBJ1-1 NA TRBV20-1
TGTGCCAGCACCACCCGTAGGGTGGGACTAGCGGGAGGGCCTGTTCGAGACGAGCAGTACTTC CASTTRRVGLAGGPVRDEQYF many TRBJ2-7 TRBD2 TRBV28
TGTGCCAGCAGTTTTTACAGCTCCTACGAGCAGTACTTC CASSFYSSYEQYF many TRBJ2-7 NA TRBV27
TGTGCCAGCACCATGGGGCCATCCTCCTCCTACGAGCAGTACTTC CASTMGPSSSYEQYF NA TRBJ2-7 NA TRBV28
TGCAGCGTCAAACAGGGATCCACGGGAGAGCAGTACTTC CSVKQGSTGEQYF NA TRBJ2-7 NA TRBV29-1
TGCAGCGTTGAGTATCTGCTTTCGCGGCAACAAGAGACCCAGTACTTC CSVEYLLSRQQETQYF many TRBJ2-5 NA TRBV29-1
TGTGCCAGCAGCTTGGGACCTCAAGAGACCCAGTACTTC CASSLGPQETQYF many TRBJ2-5 NA TRBV5-6
TGTGCCAGCAGTTTATTCGAGACAGGGGCCAATTCACCCCTCCACTTT CASSLFETGANSPLHF many TRBJ1-6 TRBD1 TRBV12-3/TRBV12-4
TGCGCCAGTCTCGCAGGGGCGGGAGGCACAGATACGCAGTATTTT CASLAGAGGTDTQYF many TRBJ2-3 NA TRBV5-1
TGCAGTGCTGTTGGAGGGACAGGGAACGAAAAACTGTTTTTT CSAVGGTGNEKLFF many TRBJ1-4 TRBD1 TRBV20-1
TGTGCCAGCAGGCCGGGACCAGACACCGGGGAGCTGTTTTTT CASRPGPDTGELFF many TRBJ2-2 NA TRBV9
TGTTCCAGCTCAGGGGACAGGGGCTATCGGGGCTACACCTTC CSSSGDRGYRGYTF few TRBJ1-2 TRBD1 TRBV11-2
TGTGCCAGCAGTTACTCGGAGGGTACCGGGGAGCTGTTTTTT CASSYSEGTGELFF many TRBJ2-2 NA TRBV6-6
TGCAGCGTTGAATTGGGGTCGTACTCTGGAAACACCATATATTTT CSVELGSYSGNTIYF many TRBJ1-3 NA TRBV29-1
TGCGCCAGCAGCCAAAATGTTTGGGGATTCACTGAAGCTTTCTTT CASSQNVWGFTEAFF NA TRBJ1-1 NA TRBV4-1
TGCGCCAGCAGCCCGGAGATGAAAACCTACGAGCAGTACTTC CASSPEMKTYEQYF many TRBJ2-7 NA TRBV5-1
TGCAGCCCGCTAGCCGCAGATACGCAGTATTTT CSPLAADTQYF many TRBJ2-3 NA TRBV29-1
TGCGCCAGCAGCTTCGACTCCAACACTGAAGCTTTCTTT CASSFDSNTEAFF many TRBJ1-1 NA TRBV5-1
TGTGCCAGCAGCCACAGGGTGAATGAAAAACTGTTTTTT CASSHRVNEKLFF many TRBJ1-4 NA TRBV5-5
TGTGCCAGCAGCGGAAACACAGATACGCAGTATTTT CASSGNTDTQYF many TRBJ2-3 NA TRBV3-1
TGTGCCAGCAGCTTAGCGGCAGATCAGCCCCAGCATTTT CASSLAADQPQHF many TRBJ1-5 NA TRBV7-9
TGTGCCAGCAGCTTGATAGGCTACGAGCAGTACTTC CASSLIGYEQYF NA TRBJ2-7 NA TRBV5-5
TGTGCCAGCAGCTTGTTCGGGACTAGCGGGAGGGCCGATACGCAGTATTTT CASSLFGTSGRADTQYF many TRBJ2-3 TRBD2 TRBV5-6
TGCGCCAGCAGCGGCGGACAGGGCACAGATACGCAGTATTTT CASSGGQGTDTQYF many TRBJ2-3 TRBD1 TRBV5-1
TGCAGTGCTAGAGATGAGACGGCGGAAGAGACCCAGTACTTC CSARDETAEETQYF many TRBJ2-5 NA TRBV20-1
TGCAGTGCTGGACGGGACAGAAGCAATCAGCCCCAGCATTTT CSAGRDRSNQPQHF many TRBJ1-5 TRBD1 TRBV20-1